This T cell receptor beta chain stems from a study of shared clonotypes between healthy human individuals. Study conclusions and caveats: Larger richness was generally estimated for naive than memory subsets.

With regard to this clone: Its antigen is unknown.

The method was immunoSEQ multiplex PCR; TCRdb's version includes in-frame clones alone and lacks a portion of them. The data hold 2 million to 2.5 million clones, with about nine tenths observed a single time. Trimming pared 1 base from V and 4 bases from J, leaving 19 bases between. The CDR3 is 18 amino acids. CDR1 LGHNA and CDR2 YSLEER come from the germline V gene. Recent vaccinations or acute infections were absent in the healthy HIV-negative adult donors. Memory CD4+ cells were the fraction left after CD45RA+ naive selection. The chain uses TRBV4-3 and TRBJ2-2; D is unclear. The sequenced sample was naive CD4+ T cells from PBMCs. Sample subset: CD45RA+ positively selected. The clonotype was recovered from a man between 18 and 29 years old in good health. Some clones in this sample may be carry-over from other donors' samples. CDR3: CASSQGGSVRLITGELFF. For the CDR3, the DNA is TGCGCCAGCAGCCAAGGCGGTAGTGTCAGGTTAATCACCGGGGAGCTGTTTTTT.